These T cell receptor beta chains were read from a single sample in a study of blood T cell repertoires in COVID-19. Libraries were prepared by immunoSEQ multiplex PCR; TCRdb keeps only in-frame clonotypes and omits some of them. The sample has hundreds of thousands of clones; approximately 92% are singletons. Material: peripheral blood. These receptors were obtained from a man younger than 30 with COVID-19, enrolled during active disease. Each CDR3 is given with its conserved first and last residue. D genes are given only for firm matches. Clone size is not always given. Where it is, it says once, few, many or a class for expanded clones.

>TRBD1|TRBJ1-1|TRBV5-5|NA
TGTGCCAGCAGCCCCGGACAGGGGTACACTGAAGCTTTCTTT
CASSPGQGYTEAFF
>TRBD2|TRBJ2-1|TRBV5-1|NA
TGCGCCAGCAGCCTCGGGACTAGCGGCTACAATGAGCAGTTCTTC
CASSLGTSGYNEQFF
>TRBD1|TRBJ1-2|TRBV4-1|NA
TGCGCCAGCAGCCTCGGACAGGACCTTCTTGGCTACACCTTC
CASSLGQDLLGYTF
>NA|TRBJ2-1|TRBV7-2|NA
TGTGCCAGCAGACGGAGCTCCTACAATGAGCAGTTCTTC
CASRRSSYNEQFF
>NA|TRBJ2-7|TRBV11-3|NA
TGTGCCAGCAGCTTAAATAATCCCTACGAGCAGTACTTC
CASSLNNPYEQYF
>NA|TRBJ2-1|TRBV21-1|NA
TGTGCCAGCACAAAGGACCGGGAGGGCCCTACTGAGCAGTTCTTC
CASTKDREGPTEQFF
>TRBD1|TRBJ1-4|TRBV9|NA
TGTGCCAGCAGCGTAGGGACAGGCCTTAATGAAAAACTGTTTTTT
CASSVGTGLNEKLFF
>NA|TRBJ1-5|TRBV12-5|NA
TGTGCTAGTGGTTTGGTCTCTGAGGGTAATCAGCCCCAGCATTTT
CASGLVSEGNQPQHF
>TRBD1|TRBJ2-1|TRBV27|NA
TGTGCCAGCAGTTCATGGGGGACAGGGGACAATGAGCAGTTCTTC
CASSSWGTGDNEQFF
>NA|TRBJ1-5|TRBV6-4|NA
TGTGCCAGCGGCAGACAGACGGGCAATCAGCCCCAGCATTTT
CASGRQTGNQPQHF
>NA|TRBJ1-1|TRBV5-4|NA
TGTGCCAGCAGCTTACAGGGGAACACTGAAGCTTTCTTT
CASSLQGNTEAFF
>NA|TRBJ2-3|TRBV6-1|NA
TGTGCCAGCAGTGAACATACGGTCACAGATACGCAGTATTTT
CASSEHTVTDTQYF
>NA|TRBJ1-2|TRBV12-3/TRBV12-4|NA
TGTGCCAGCAGTTTTAGTCAGGCGACGCGCTACACCTTC
CASSFSQATRYTF
>TRBD1|TRBJ1-6|TRBV7-8|NA
TGTGCCAGCAGTTATCCTAGGGACAGGGCGAATTCACCCCTCCACTTT
CASSYPRDRANSPLHF
>NA|TRBJ2-1|TRBV2|NA
TGTGCCAGCAGACCGGGACAGGGTTCGGGAGGGTCCTACAATGAGCAGTTCTTC
CASRPGQGSGGSYNEQFF
>NA|TRBJ1-5|TRBV7-8|NA
TGTGCCAGCAGCTTAGTTAGTAATAGCAATCAGCCCCAGCATTTT
CASSLVSNSNQPQHF
>NA|TRBJ2-5|TRBV20-1|once
TGCAGTGCAAGTACACAAGAAGAGACCCAGTACTTC
CSASTQEETQYF
>NA|TRBJ1-1|TRBV3-1/TRBV3-2|NA
TGTGCCAGCAGCCAAGAATCTGCGGGTATCGCCGAAGCTTTCTTT
CASSQESAGIAEAFF
>TRBD1|TRBJ1-2|TRBV9|NA
TGTGCCAGCAGGGGAGGACAGGGTGATGGCTACACCTTC
CASRGGQGDGYTF
>NA|TRBJ1-2|TRBV6-5|NA
TGTGCCAGCAGTTACTCACTACATGGAGGGATCGGTGGCTACACCTTC
CASSYSLHGGIGGYTF
>TRBD1|TRBJ1-6|TRBV6-5|NA
TGTGCCAGCAGGAGGACAGGGATAGGGTCACCCCTCCACTTT
CASRRTGIGSPLHF
>TRBD1|TRBJ1-3|TRBV27|few
TGTGCCAGCAGCCGTTCCGGGACAGGGGTAGGAAACACCATATATTTT
CASSRSGTGVGNTIYF
>NA|TRBJ1-6|TRBV28|NA
TGTGCCAGCTCCCGAGGGACTGAAGCTGATTTGACCCTCCACTTT
CASSRGTEADLTLHF
>NA|TRBJ1-1|TRBV3-1/TRBV3-2|NA
TGTGCCAGCAGCCAAGATGGCAGAAACACTGAAGCTTTCTTT
CASSQDGRNTEAFF
>TRBD1|TRBJ1-1|TRBV7-9|NA
TGTGCCAGCAGCTTAGAAGGGGGCGTCACTGAAGCTTTCTTT
CASSLEGGVTEAFF
>TRBD1|TRBJ1-6|TRBV10-2|once
TGCGCCAGCAGTGAGTCCGAAGACAGGGAAAATGAATCACCCCTCCACTTT
CASSESEDRENESPLHF
>TRBD1|TRBJ1-5|TRBV11-3|NA
TGTGCCAGCAGCTTAGATCGACAGGGAGAGGTTTTGGGCAATCAGCCCCAGCATTTT
CASSLDRQGEVLGNQPQHF
>NA|TRBJ2-6|TRBV6-2/TRBV6-3|NA
TGTGCCAGCAGTTCCTACAGGGCTGGGGCCAACGTCCTGACTTTC
CASSSYRAGANVLTF
>NA|TRBJ1-5|TRBV7-9|NA
TGTGCCAGCAGCCCGGAGGATCAGCCCCAGCATTTT
CASSPEDQPQHF
>TRBD2|TRBJ2-2|TRBV5-1|NA
TGCGCCAGCAGGCAAGCGGGAGGACCCGGCGTTAGCACCGGGGAGCTGTTTTTT
CASRQAGGPGVSTGELFF
>TRBD2|TRBJ2-5|TRBV4-1|few
TGCGCCAGCAGCCATCCACTAGCGGGACCCCTACAGACCCAGTACTTC
CASSHPLAGPLQTQYF
>NA|TRBJ2-1|TRBV11-2|NA
TGTGCCAGCAGCTTAAGGGGGGGCTTTGAGCAGTTCTTC
CASSLRGGFEQFF
>NA|TRBJ2-3|TRBV7-9|NA
TGTGCCAGCAGCGAGACGGTGGAGTTCACAGATACGCAGTATTTT
CASSETVEFTDTQYF
>TRBD2|TRBJ2-2|TRBV12-3/TRBV12-4|NA
TGTGCCAGCAGACTAGCGGATACCGGGGAGCTGTTTTTT
CASRLADTGELFF
>TRBD2|TRBJ2-3|TRBV5-6|NA
TGTGCCAGCAGCCTCGGACTAGCGGGAGATACGCAGTATTTT
CASSLGLAGDTQYF
>NA|TRBJ2-1|TRBV11-2|NA
TGTGCCAGCAGCTTAGAACCCAAGCGCCACAATGAGCAGTTCTTC
CASSLEPKRHNEQFF
>TRBD1|TRBJ1-6|TRBV3-1/TRBV3-2|NA
TGTGCCAGCAGCCTAGGACAGGGGGATTCACCCCTCCACTTT
CASSLGQGDSPLHF
>TRBD1|TRBJ2-5|TRBV2|once
TGTGCCAGCAGTGCACAGGGGACCGCGGAGACCCAGTACTTC
CASSAQGTAETQYF
>TRBD2|TRBJ2-7|TRBV27|NA
TGTGCCAGCAGTTTGGCGGGACTAGCGGGGAACGAGCAGTACTTC
CASSLAGLAGNEQYF
>TRBD1|TRBJ2-7|TRBV25-1|few
TGTGCCAGCCTAAGGACAGGGGGGATCGAGCAGTACTTC
CASLRTGGIEQYF
>NA|TRBJ2-1|TRBV30|NA
TGTGCCTGGAGTGTCTGGGGCGGTGGTCTCAATGAGCAGTTCTTC
CAWSVWGGGLNEQFF
>TRBD1|TRBJ2-1|TRBV5-1|NA
TGCGCCAGCAGCAGGGGACAGAGCTCCTACAATGAGCAGTTCTTC
CASSRGQSSYNEQFF
>TRBD1|TRBJ1-2|TRBV4-1|NA
TGCGCCAGCAGCCCGCTCCGGGACAGCAATTTAGGCTACACCTTC
CASSPLRDSNLGYTF
>NA|TRBJ2-3|TRBV3-1/TRBV3-2|NA
TGTGCCAGCAGCCAAGAGCTAGCCCGTGATACGCAGTATTTT
CASSQELARDTQYF
>TRBD1|TRBJ2-1|TRBV24-1|NA
TGTGCCACCAGTGATGGGACAGGGGACAATGAGCAGTTCTTC
CATSDGTGDNEQFF
>NA|TRBJ2-6|TRBV9|NA
TGTGCCAGCAGCCCATTCTCTGGGGCCAACGTCCTGACTTTC
CASSPFSGANVLTF
>NA|TRBJ1-5|TRBV6-5|NA
TGTGCCAGTAATCCGGGAGGAATAGACAATCAGCCCCAGCATTTT
CASNPGGIDNQPQHF
>NA|TRBJ2-1|TRBV19|NA
TGTGCCAGTAGTTCCCCCGGACTCCCGGGAGATGAGCAGTTCTTC
CASSSPGLPGDEQFF
>NA|TRBJ2-1|TRBV7-3|NA
TGTGCCAGCAGCAAAGACTGGAGCTCCTACAATGAGCAGTTCTTC
CASSKDWSSYNEQFF